The clone carrying this TCR beta chain has more than one count but fewer than ten. As yet, its antigen is unknown. The sample originates from a study of cytomegalovirus exposure and HLA in healthy donors. The study, taken as a whole, reports: 150 or so TCR beta chains were listed as cytomegalovirus-associated. Reported performance of the classifier showed diagnosis of cytomegalovirus status with high specificity and sensitivity.

CDR1 SNHLY and CDR2 FYNNEI come from the germline V gene. V was trimmed by 8 bases and J by 10 bases, leaving 14 bases between them. This CDR3 contains 11 residues. Produced via immunoSEQ multiplex PCR; TCRdb's table is partial and in-frame only. The data show some 150,000 clones, with more than 85% seen just once and 0.69% held by the top ten. The sequencing input was PBMCs. J is TRBJ1-2 and V is TRBV2, with unresolved D. The sequence derives from a man aged 18 to 35 in good health and CMV-seronegative. For the CDR3, the DNA is TGTGCCAGCGGAAGAGGATTTGTCTACACCTTC. It is translated as CASGRGFVYTF.